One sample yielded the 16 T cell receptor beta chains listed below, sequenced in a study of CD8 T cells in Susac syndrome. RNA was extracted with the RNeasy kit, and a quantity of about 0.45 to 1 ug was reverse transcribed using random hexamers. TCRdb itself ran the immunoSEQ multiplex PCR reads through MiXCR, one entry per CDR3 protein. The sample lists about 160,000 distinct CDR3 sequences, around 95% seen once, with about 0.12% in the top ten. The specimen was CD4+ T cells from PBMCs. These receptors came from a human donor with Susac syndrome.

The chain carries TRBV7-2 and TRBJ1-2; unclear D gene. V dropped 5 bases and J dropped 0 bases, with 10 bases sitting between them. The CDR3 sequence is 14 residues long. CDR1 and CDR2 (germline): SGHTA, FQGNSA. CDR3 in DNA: TGTGCCAGCAGCCCATCACCCTCTAACTATGGCTACACCTTC. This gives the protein CASSPSPSNYGYTF. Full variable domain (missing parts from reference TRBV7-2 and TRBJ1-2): GAGVSQSPSNKVTEKGKDVELRCDPISGHTALYWYRQSLGQGLEFLIYFQGNSAPDKSGLPSDRFSAERTGGSVSTLTIQRTQQEDSAVYLCASSPSPSNYGYTFGSGTRLTVV.

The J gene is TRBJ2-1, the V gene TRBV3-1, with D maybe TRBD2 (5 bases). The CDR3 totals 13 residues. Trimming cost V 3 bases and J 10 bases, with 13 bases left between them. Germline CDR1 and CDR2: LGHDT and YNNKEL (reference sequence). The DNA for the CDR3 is TGTGCCAGCAGCCAGGGGAGCGGAACCGAGCAGTTCTTC. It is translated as CASSQGSGTEQFF.

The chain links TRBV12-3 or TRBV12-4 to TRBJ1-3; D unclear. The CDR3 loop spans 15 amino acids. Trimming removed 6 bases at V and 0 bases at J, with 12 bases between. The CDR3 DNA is TGTGCCAGCAGAGCCGAACCCGTCTCTGGAAACACCATATATTTT. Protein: CASRAEPVSGNTIYF.

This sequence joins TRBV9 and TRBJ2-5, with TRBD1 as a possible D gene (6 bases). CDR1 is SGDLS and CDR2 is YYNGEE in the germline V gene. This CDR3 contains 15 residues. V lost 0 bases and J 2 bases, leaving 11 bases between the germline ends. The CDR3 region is CASSVAPGQQETQYF. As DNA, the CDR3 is TGTGCCAGCAGCGTAGCCCCCGGACAGCAAGAGACCCAGTACTTC. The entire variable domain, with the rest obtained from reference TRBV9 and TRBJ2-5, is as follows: DSGVTQTPKHLITATGQRVTLRCSPRSGDLSVYWYQQSLDQGLQFLIQYYNGEERAKGNILERFSAQQFPDLHSELNLSSLELGDSALYFCASSVAPGQQETQYFGPGTRLLVL.

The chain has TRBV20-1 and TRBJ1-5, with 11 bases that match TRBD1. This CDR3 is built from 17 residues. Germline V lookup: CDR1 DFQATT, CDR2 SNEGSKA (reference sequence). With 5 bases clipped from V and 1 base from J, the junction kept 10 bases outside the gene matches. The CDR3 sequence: CSASRTGGVASNQPQHF. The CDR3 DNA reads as TGCAGTGCTTCACGGACAGGGGGCGTCGCAAGCAATCAGCCCCAGCATTTT.

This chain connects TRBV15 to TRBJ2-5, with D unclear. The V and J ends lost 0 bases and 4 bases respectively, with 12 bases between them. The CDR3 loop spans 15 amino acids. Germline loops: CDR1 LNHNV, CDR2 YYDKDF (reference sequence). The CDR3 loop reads CATSREGMVRETQYF. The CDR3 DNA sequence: TGTGCCACCAGCAGAGAAGGGATGGTTCGAGAGACCCAGTACTTC.

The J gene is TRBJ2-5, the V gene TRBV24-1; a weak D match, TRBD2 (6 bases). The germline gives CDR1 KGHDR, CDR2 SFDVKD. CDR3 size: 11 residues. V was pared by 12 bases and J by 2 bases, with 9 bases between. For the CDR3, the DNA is TGTGCCGCCGGGAGACAAGAGACCCAGTACTTC. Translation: CAAGRQETQYF.

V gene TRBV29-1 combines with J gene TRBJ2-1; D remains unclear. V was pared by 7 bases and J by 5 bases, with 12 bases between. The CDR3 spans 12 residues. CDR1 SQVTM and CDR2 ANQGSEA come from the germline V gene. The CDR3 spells CSGDWANNEQFF. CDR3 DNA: TGCAGCGGTGATTGGGCCAACAATGAGCAGTTCTTC.

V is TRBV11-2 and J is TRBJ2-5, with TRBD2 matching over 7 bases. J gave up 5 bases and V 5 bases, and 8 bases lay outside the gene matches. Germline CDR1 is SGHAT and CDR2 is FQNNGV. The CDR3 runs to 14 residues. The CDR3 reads CASSAAAGVETQYF. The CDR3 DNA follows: TGTGCCAGCAGCGCCGCTGCGGGAGTGGAGACCCAGTACTTC.

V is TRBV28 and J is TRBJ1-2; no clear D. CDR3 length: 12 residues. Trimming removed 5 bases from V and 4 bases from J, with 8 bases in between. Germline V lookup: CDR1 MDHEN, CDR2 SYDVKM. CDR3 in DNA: TGTGCCAGCAGTCGGTTCAGCTATGGCTACACCTTC. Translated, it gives CASSRFSYGYTF.

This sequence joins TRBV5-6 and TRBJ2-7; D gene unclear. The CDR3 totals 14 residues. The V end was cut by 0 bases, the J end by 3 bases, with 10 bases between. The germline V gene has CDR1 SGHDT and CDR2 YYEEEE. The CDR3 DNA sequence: TGTGCCAGCAGCTTGGGTCGCGGACGCTACGAGCAGTACTTC. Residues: CASSLGRGRYEQYF.

The CDR3 reads CASSLRPGDVGNIQYF. The CDR3 DNA follows: TGTGCCAGCAGCTTGAGACCGGGCGATGTAGGGAACATTCAGTACTTC. The chain uses TRBV11-2 and TRBJ2-4; no clear D. This CDR3 is built from 16 residues. The germline V and J ends were trimmed by 3 bases and 7 bases, with 19 bases remaining between them. Germline V gives CDR1 SGHAT, CDR2 FQNNGV.

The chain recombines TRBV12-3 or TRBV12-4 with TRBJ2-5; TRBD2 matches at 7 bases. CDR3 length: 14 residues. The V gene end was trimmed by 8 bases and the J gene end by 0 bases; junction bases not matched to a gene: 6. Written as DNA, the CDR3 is TGTGCCAGCGGGGCTAGCGGATACCAAGAGACCCAGTACTTC. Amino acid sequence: CASGASGYQETQYF.

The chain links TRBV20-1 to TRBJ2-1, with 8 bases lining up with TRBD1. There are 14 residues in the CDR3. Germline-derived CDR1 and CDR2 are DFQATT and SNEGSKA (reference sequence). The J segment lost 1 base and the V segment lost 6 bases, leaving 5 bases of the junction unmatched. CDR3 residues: CSAPDRGSYNEQFF. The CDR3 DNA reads TGCAGTGCCCCCGACAGGGGATCCTACAATGAGCAGTTCTTC.

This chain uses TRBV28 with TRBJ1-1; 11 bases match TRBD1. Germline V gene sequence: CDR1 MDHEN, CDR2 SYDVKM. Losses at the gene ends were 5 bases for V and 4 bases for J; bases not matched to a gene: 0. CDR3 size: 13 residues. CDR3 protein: CASSGTGGTEAFF. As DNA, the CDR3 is TGTGCCAGCAGTGGGACAGGGGGCACTGAAGCTTTCTTT. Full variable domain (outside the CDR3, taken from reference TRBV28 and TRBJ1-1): DVKVTQSSRYLVKRTGEKVFLECVQDMDHENMFWYRQDPGLGLRLIYFSYDVKMKEKGDIPEGYSVSREKKERFSLILESASTNQTSMYLCASSGTGGTEAFFGQGTRLTVV.

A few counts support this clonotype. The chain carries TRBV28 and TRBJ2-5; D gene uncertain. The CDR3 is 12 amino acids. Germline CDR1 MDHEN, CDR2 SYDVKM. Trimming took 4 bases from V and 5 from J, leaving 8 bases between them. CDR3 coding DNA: TGTGCCAGCAGTTGGGGTGGGGAGACCCAGTACTTC. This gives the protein CASSWGGETQYF. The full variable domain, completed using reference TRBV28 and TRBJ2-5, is DVKVTQSSRYLVKRTGEKVFLECVQDMDHENMFWYRQDPGLGLRLIYFSYDVKMKEKGDIPEGYSVSREKKERFSLILESASTNQTSMYLCASSWGGETQYFGPGTRLLVL.